The rows below give T cell receptor beta chains drawn from one sample of a study of blood T cell repertoires in COVID-19. This table comes from immunoSEQ multiplex PCR, and its TCRdb copy is limited to in-frame clones, with some not included. Of around 250,000 clones listed, under 90% are singletons. Sequencing used PBMCs or T cells enriched from blood (not recorded which). The source of these receptors is a man in his thirties or forties with acute COVID-19. Each CDR3 is given with its conserved first and last residue. The D gene is left open where the match is weak. The size entry is marked missing in some rows and otherwise reads once, few, many or a size class.

j_gene | v_gene | d_gene | abundance | CDR3aa | CDR3nt
TRBJ1-2 | TRBV19 | TRBD1 | - | CASSIDLDRGPITF | TGTGCCAGTAGTATAGATCTGGACAGGGGGCCAATCACCTTC
TRBJ1-6 | TRBV6-1 | - | once | CASSEERGSPLHF | TGTGCCAGCAGTGAAGAGAGAGGCTCACCCCTCCACTTT
TRBJ1-2 | TRBV5-5 | TRBD1 | - | CASNVQGGGGYTF | TGTGCCAGCAACGTTCAGGGGGGAGGAGGCTACACCTTC
TRBJ1-3 | TRBV11-3 | - | - | CASSPLRRSGNTIYF | TGTGCCAGCAGCCCGTTGCGCCGCTCTGGAAACACCATATATTTT
TRBJ1-6 | TRBV28 | TRBD1 | once | CASTTGDSPLHF | TGTGCCAGTACGACAGGGGATTCACCCCTCCACTTT
TRBJ1-1 | TRBV27 | - | once | CASRTIRGRFEAFF | TGTGCCAGCAGGACTATAAGGGGGAGATTTGAAGCTTTCTTT
TRBJ1-4 | TRBV9 | - | - | CASSEAGANEKLFF | TGTGCCAGCAGCGAGGCAGGGGCCAATGAAAAACTGTTTTTT
TRBJ1-1 | TRBV7-2 | - | once | CASSLGLSVNTEAFF | TGTGCCAGCAGCTTAGGTCTTTCAGTGAACACTGAAGCTTTCTTT
TRBJ2-1 | TRBV5-4 | TRBD2 | - | CASSGGTSGGVSYNEQFF | TGTGCCAGCAGCGGGGGGACTAGCGGGGGCGTTTCCTACAATGAGCAGTTCTTC
TRBJ1-3 | TRBV7-6 | - | once | CASSLIHRRESSGNTIYF | TGTGCCAGCAGCTTAATCCATAGGAGGGAGTCCTCTGGAAACACCATATATTTT
TRBJ1-5 | TRBV29-1 | TRBD1 | few | CSVSDRGQPQHF | TGCAGCGTTTCAGACAGGGGTCAGCCCCAGCATTTT
TRBJ1-2 | TRBV7-8 | TRBD1 | - | CASSFGTGVYGYTF | TGTGCCAGCAGCTTCGGGACAGGAGTATATGGCTACACCTTC
TRBJ1-2 | TRBV28 | - | - | CASSLAPGGNGYTF | TGTGCCAGCAGTTTAGCACCGGGGGGGAATGGCTACACCTTC
TRBJ2-1 | TRBV27 | TRBD2 | - | CASSMTSGAAHEQFF | TGTGCCAGCAGTATGACTAGCGGGGCCGCCCATGAGCAGTTCTTC
TRBJ2-2 | TRBV5-6 | TRBD2 | once | CASSSIAGANTGELFF | TGTGCCAGCAGCAGTATAGCGGGAGCGAACACCGGGGAGCTGTTTTTT
TRBJ1-2 | TRBV27 | TRBD1 | - | CASSKTGTGVGYTF | TGTGCCAGCAGCAAAACCGGGACAGGAGTTGGCTACACCTTC
TRBJ2-2 | TRBV28 | TRBD1 | - | CASSGDRVNTGELFF | TGTGCCAGCAGTGGGGACAGGGTTAACACCGGGGAGCTGTTTTTT
TRBJ2-3 | TRBV5-5 | - | - | CASSLGGVTDTQYF | TGTGCCAGCAGCTTGGGCGGCGTGACAGATACGCAGTATTTT
TRBJ1-3 | TRBV5-1 | - | - | CASAGDPGNTIYF | TGCGCCAGCGCAGGGGATCCTGGAAACACCATATATTTT
TRBJ1-1 | TRBV3-1/TRBV3-2 | - | - | CASSLSLNTEAFF | TGTGCCAGCAGCCTTAGCCTCAATACTGAAGCTTTCTTT
TRBJ2-2 | TRBV5-1 | - | - | CASTSGSFETGELFF | TGTGCCAGCACCTCGGGTTCGTTTGAGACCGGGGAGCTGTTTTTT
TRBJ2-5 | TRBV6-5 | TRBD2 | - | CASTGTRGVETQYF | TGTGCCAGCACTGGGACTAGAGGGGTAGAGACCCAGTACTTC
TRBJ1-1 | TRBV11-3 | TRBD1 | - | CASSLARGGEAFF | TGTGCCAGCAGCTTAGCAAGAGGGGGCGAAGCTTTCTTT
TRBJ1-5 | TRBV28 | - | - | CASSLGQGDQPQHF | TGTGCCAGCAGTCTCGGACAAGGGGATCAGCCCCAGCATTTT
TRBJ2-5 | TRBV6-5 | TRBD2 | - | CASNPGLPQETQYF | TGTGCCAGCAATCCGGGACTACCACAAGAGACCCAGTACTTC
TRBJ1-5 | TRBV15 | TRBD1 | - | CATARGGGSQPQHF | TGTGCCACCGCACGCGGAGGGGGCAGTCAGCCCCAGCATTTT
TRBJ1-1 | TRBV6-1 | - | - | CASSDPGRANTEAFF | TGTGCCAGCAGTGACCCGGGAAGAGCGAACACTGAAGCTTTCTTT
TRBJ1-1 | TRBV3-1/TRBV3-2 | - | - | CASSLTLNTEAFF | TGTGCCAGCAGCCTTACACTGAACACTGAAGCTTTCTTT
TRBJ1-1 | TRBV19 | TRBD1 | - | CASGAGGRTEAFF | TGTGCCAGTGGGGCAGGGGGACGTACTGAAGCTTTCTTT
TRBJ2-1 | TRBV7-8 | TRBD2 | - | CASMLAGSEQFF | TGTGCCAGCATGCTAGCGGGTTCGGAGCAGTTCTTC
TRBJ1-2 | TRBV11-1 | - | - | CASSSPPRGYGYTF | TGTGCCAGCAGCTCCCCCCCCCGGGGCTATGGCTACACCTTC
TRBJ2-1 | TRBV24-1 | TRBD1 | - | CATSDPGTGAYNEQFF | TGTGCCACCAGTGATCCCGGGACAGGGGCCTACAATGAGCAGTTCTTC
TRBJ1-1 | TRBV2 | TRBD1 | - | CASRADREAFF | TGTGCCAGCAGGGCGGACAGGGAAGCTTTCTTT
TRBJ2-1 | TRBV11-2 | TRBD1 | - | CASRAQGAQYNEQFF | TGTGCCAGCAGAGCACAGGGGGCGCAATACAATGAGCAGTTCTTC
TRBJ2-1 | TRBV7-9 | - | - | CASSLMESSAVYEQFF | TGTGCCAGCAGCTTAATGGAGTCTAGCGCTGTTTATGAGCAGTTCTTC
TRBJ1-4 | TRBV19 | - | - | CASSIRGEKLFF | TGTGCCAGTAGTATTAGAGGGGAAAAACTGTTTTTT
TRBJ2-3 | TRBV6-1 | - | once | CASSEGVDTQYF | TGTGCCAGCAGTGAAGGAGTAGATACGCAGTATTTT
TRBJ2-1 | TRBV3-1/TRBV3-2 | - | - | CASSQVSGGEQFF | TGTGCCAGCAGCCAAGTGAGCGGAGGAGAGCAGTTCTTC
TRBJ1-2 | TRBV6-5 | TRBD1 | - | CASRQKNRGASGYTF | TGTGCCAGCAGACAAAAGAACAGGGGAGCAAGTGGCTACACCTTC
TRBJ2-5 | TRBV5-8 | - | - | CASSLVAQQKTQYF | TGTGCCAGCAGCTTGGTGGCACAGCAGAAGACCCAGTACTTC
TRBJ2-1 | TRBV5-4 | - | many | CASSLVGGNEQFF | TGTGCCAGCAGCTTAGTCGGAGGCAATGAGCAGTTCTTC
TRBJ1-1 | TRBV11-1 | - | many | CASRPFARGNTEAFF | TGTGCCAGCAGGCCATTCGCCAGGGGGAACACTGAAGCTTTCTTT
TRBJ1-6 | TRBV2 | - | - | CASSEVDGNNSPLHF | TGTGCCAGCAGTGAAGTGGACGGGAATAATTCACCCCTCCACTTT
TRBJ2-2 | TRBV7-9 | - | few | CASNQRAGYTGELFF | TGTGCCAGCAACCAACGGGCGGGGTACACCGGGGAGCTGTTTTTT
TRBJ2-3 | TRBV6-5 | TRBD2 | - | CASTQAGWSDTQYF | TGTGCCAGCACCCAAGCGGGATGGAGCGATACGCAGTATTTT
TRBJ2-5 | TRBV27 | - | - | CASTLRGARETQYF | TGTGCCAGCACCCTACGGGGGGCACGAGAGACCCAGTACTTC
TRBJ2-3 | TRBV9 | - | once | CASSSEQIVTQYF | TGTGCCAGCAGCTCGGAGCAGATAGTGACGCAGTATTTT
TRBJ1-5 | TRBV28 | TRBD1 | - | CASSAQGLKNQPQHF | TGTGCCAGCAGTGCACAGGGGCTCAAGAATCAGCCCCAGCATTTT
TRBJ2-3 | TRBV5-6 | TRBD2 | - | CASSIGGGGPDTQYF | TGTGCCAGCAGCATAGGCGGGGGGGGGCCAGATACGCAGTATTTT
TRBJ1-6 | TRBV5-1 | TRBD1 | - | CASSQTGGATNSPLHF | TGCGCCAGCAGCCAGACAGGGGGCGCGACGAATTCACCCCTCCACTTT
TRBJ2-1 | TRBV18 | TRBD2 | - | CASSLFDSGGSYNEQFF | TGTGCCAGCTCCCTTTTTGATAGCGGGGGTTCCTACAATGAGCAGTTCTTC
TRBJ1-6 | TRBV2 | - | - | CASSLGLQIPLHF | TGTGCCAGCAGTTTGGGACTGCAAATACCCCTCCACTTT
TRBJ1-3 | TRBV10-1 | TRBD1 | once | CASSARTGHGNTIYF | TGCGCCAGCTCTGCTAGGACAGGTCATGGAAACACCATATATTTT
TRBJ2-1 | TRBV13 | TRBD2 | - | CASSFGGLGNEQFF | TGTGCCAGCAGCTTCGGGGGGTTAGGGAATGAGCAGTTCTTC
TRBJ1-2 | TRBV30 | TRBD1 | - | CAWSVQGVNGYTF | TGTGCCTGGAGTGTGCAGGGGGTAAACGGCTACACCTTC
TRBJ1-2 | TRBV5-4 | TRBD1 | many | CASSPPDRVVGYTF | TGTGCCAGCAGCCCCCCTGACAGGGTTGTGGGCTACACCTTC